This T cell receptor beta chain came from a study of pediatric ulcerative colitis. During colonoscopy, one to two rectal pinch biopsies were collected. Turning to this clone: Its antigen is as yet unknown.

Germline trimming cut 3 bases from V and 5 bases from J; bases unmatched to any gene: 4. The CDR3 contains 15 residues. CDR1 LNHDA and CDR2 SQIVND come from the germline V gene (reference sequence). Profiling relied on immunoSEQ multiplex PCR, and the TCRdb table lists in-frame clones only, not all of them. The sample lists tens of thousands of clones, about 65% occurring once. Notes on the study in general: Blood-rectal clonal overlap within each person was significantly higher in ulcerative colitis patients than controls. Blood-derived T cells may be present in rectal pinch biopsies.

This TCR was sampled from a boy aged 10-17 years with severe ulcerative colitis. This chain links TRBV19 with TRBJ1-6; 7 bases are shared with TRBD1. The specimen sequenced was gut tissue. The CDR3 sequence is CASSIGGQNNSPLHF. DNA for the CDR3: TGTGCCAGTAGTATCGGGGGACAGAATAATTCACCCCTCCACTTT.